This T cell receptor beta chain was found in a study of blood T cell repertoires in COVID-19. Adults between roughly 18 and 89 years of age took part from 20 to 25 US areas. Clones were read by immunoSEQ multiplex PCR, and TCRdb kept only the in-frame ones, dropping some. Seen here are 300,000 or so clones, about 90% observed once, and the top ten hold under 6%. V gave up 0 bases and J gave up 8 bases, with 14 bases separating them. Looked up from germline, CDR1 is SGHAT and CDR2 is FQDESV (reference sequence). This CDR3 has 15 residues. This receptor was taken from a woman aged 25 to 45 who had recovered from COVID-19. Sequenced material: PBMCs or T cells enriched from blood (not recorded which). The V and J genes are TRBV11-1 and TRBJ2-1, with D maybe TRBD1 (6 bases). Here the CDR3 reads CASSLAPRGGYEQFF. DNA for the CDR3: TGTGCCAGCAGCTTAGCGCCCAGGGGTGGGTATGAGCAGTTCTTC.